These 21 T cell receptor beta chains came from one sample sequenced in a study of blood T cell repertoires in COVID-19. The method was immunoSEQ multiplex PCR; TCRdb's version includes in-frame clones alone and lacks a portion of them. The repertoire holds about 240,000 clones, roughly 89% seen once, with around 2.6% in the top ten. Sample: PBMCs or T cells enriched from blood (not recorded which). These TCRs come from a woman in her 30s with acute COVID-19.

This clone has just a few counts. The rearrangement uses TRBV11-2 and TRBJ1-1; D is undetermined. In germline, CDR1 is SGHAT, CDR2 FQNNGV. Trimming pared 2 bases from V and 4 bases from J, leaving 11 bases between. The CDR3 covers 14 residues. The CDR3 sequence: CASSLSGDGTEAFF. CDR3 coding DNA: TGTGCCAGCAGCTTAAGTGGAGACGGCACTGAAGCTTTCTTT. Using reference TRBV11-2 and TRBJ1-1 for the parts outside the CDR3, the full variable domain is EAGVAQSPRYKIIEKRQSVAFWCNPISGHATLYWYQQILGQGPKLLIQFQNNGVVDDSQLPKDRFSAERLKGVDSTLKIQPAKLEDSAVYLCASSLSGDGTEAFFGQGTRLTVV.

This chain uses TRBV5-1 with TRBJ2-1; 7 bases fit TRBD2. This CDR3 region has 14 residues. The V and J ends lost 3 bases and 3 bases, in that order; junction bases with no gene match: 3. Germline assignment: CDR1 SGHRS and CDR2 YFSETQ. Here the CDR3 reads CASSYGTNYNEQFF. The CDR3 DNA reads as TGCGCCAGCAGCTACGGGACTAACTACAATGAGCAGTTCTTC.

This sequence joins TRBV7-2 and TRBJ2-7; 9 nucleotides align to TRBD2. Germline-derived CDR1 and CDR2 are SGHTA and FQGNSA. V gave up 5 bases and J gave up 6 bases; unmatched junction bases: 11. The CDR3 spans 15 residues. CDR3 amino acids: CASSNQRGAGLEQYF. The DNA of the CDR3 is TGTGCCAGCAGCAACCAGCGGGGGGCCGGTCTCGAGCAGTACTTC.

On this clone: This sample also contains other DNA sequences that code for the same CDR3. The CDR3 nucleotides are TGCGCCAGCAGTTTCCGGACAGGGAACACTGAAGCTTTCTTT. Protein sequence: CASSFRTGNTEAFF. This chain joins TRBV5-1 and TRBJ1-1; 7 positions match TRBD1. The CDR3 length is 14 residues. Germline CDR1 is SGHRS and CDR2 is YFSETQ. V dropped 5 bases and J dropped 1; count of bases not matched to a gene: 5.

The gene calls are TRBV2 and TRBJ1-1, with 9 bases identical to TRBD1. This CDR3 has 14 residues. J gave up 1 base and V 4 bases, and 1 base lay outside the gene matches. Germline V gives CDR1 SNHLY, CDR2 FYNNEI. In DNA, the CDR3 is TGTGCCAGCAGTGGGGGACAGGGGAACACTGAAGCTTTCTTT. It translates to CASSGGQGNTEAFF.

The sample holds a few counts of this clone. Other DNA variants within this sample encode the same CDR3. The chain uses TRBV7-9 and TRBJ2-2; D is perhaps TRBD1 (5 bases). The germline V and J ends were trimmed by 4 bases and 5 bases, with 8 bases remaining between them. Germline CDR1 SEHNR, CDR2 FQNEAQ (reference sequence). This CDR3 contains 13 residues. The CDR3 spells CASSSTVTGELFF. Here the CDR3 DNA reads TGTGCCAGCAGCTCGACAGTTACCGGGGAGCTGTTTTTT.

In DNA form, the CDR3 reads TGTGCCAGTAGTATCTTGGACTTGAACACTGAAGCTTTCTTT. This gives the protein CASSILDLNTEAFF. J is TRBJ1-1 and V is TRBV19; D unclear. Germline lookup yields CDR1 LNHDA and CDR2 SQIVND (reference sequence). The CDR3 is 14 amino acids. Trimming removed 3 bases from V and 0 bases from J, with 8 bases in between.

This chain uses TRBV5-1 with TRBJ1-2, with a possible D match to TRBD1 (6 bases). This CDR3 comprises 15 residues. The germline gives CDR1 SGHRS, CDR2 YFSETQ. Between the trimmed V and J ends, which lost 3 bases and 4 bases, there was a span of 16 bases. The CDR3 here is CASSSRDTGTYGYTF. The CDR3 region has the DNA TGCGCCAGCAGCTCCCGGGACACAGGAACCTATGGCTACACCTTC.

This clone was observed a single time. This chain joins TRBV6-5 and TRBJ1-2; possibly TRBD1 for D (6 bases). Trimming shortened V by 8 bases and J by 7 bases, and 17 bases separated the two germline ends. Germline lookup yields CDR1 MNHEY and CDR2 SVGAGI. This CDR3 has 13 amino acids. The CDR3 spells CASRITGKGGYTF. The CDR3 nucleotides are TGTGCCAGCCGGATTACAGGGAAAGGTGGCTACACCTTC.

V is TRBV24-1 and J is TRBJ2-1; 10 bases align to TRBD1. The V and J ends lost 4 bases and 8 bases, in that order; junction bases with no gene match: 4. Germline CDR1 is KGHDR and CDR2 is SFDVKD. CDR3 length: 14 residues. The CDR3 DNA reads as TGTGCCACCAGTGACCAGGACAGGGGGGATGAGCAGTTCTTC. It codes for CATSDQDRGDEQFF.

This chain links TRBV27 with TRBJ1-1; tentatively, D is TRBD1 (5 bases). Trimming removed 6 bases at V and 6 bases at J, with 11 bases between. CDR3 length: 12 residues. Germline V lookup: CDR1 MNHEY, CDR2 SMNVEV (reference sequence). CDR3 protein: CASSPGGAEAFF. The CDR3 DNA reads as TGTGCCAGCAGCCCCGGGGGAGCTGAAGCTTTCTTT.

This clone was recorded only once. The chain uses TRBV14 and TRBJ2-3; no definite D call. The CDR3 loop spans 15 amino acids. From germline, CDR1 is SGHDN and CDR2 FVKESK. V gave up 0 bases and J gave up 5 bases, with 12 bases separating them. The CDR3 is CASSQDLVRQDTQYF. For the CDR3, the DNA is TGTGCCAGCAGCCAAGATTTGGTCAGACAAGATACGCAGTATTTT. The full variable domain, in which reference TRBV14 and TRBJ2-3 provide the parts outside the CDR3, is EAGVTQFPSHSVIEKGQTVTLRCDPISGHDNLYWYRRVMGKEIKFLLHFVKESKQDESGMPNNRFLAERTGGTYSTLKVQPAELEDSGVYFCASSQDLVRQDTQYFGPGTRLTVL.

This rearrangement joins TRBV7-9 to TRBJ2-5; 11 positions match TRBD2. Germline CDR1 and CDR2: SEHNR and FQNEAQ (reference sequence). V shed 5 bases, J shed 5 bases, and the junction held 7 bases outside the gene matches. The CDR3 runs 15 residues. The CDR3 spells CASSLLAGGKETQYF. CDR3 coding DNA: TGTGCCAGCAGCCTCCTAGCGGGGGGTAAGGAGACCCAGTACTTC.

This chain joins TRBV7-9 and TRBJ1-1; D is perhaps TRBD1 (6 bases). Germline assignment: CDR1 SEHNR and CDR2 FQNEAQ (reference sequence). CDR3 length: 16 amino acids. V lost 5 bases and J 3 bases, leaving 19 bases between the germline ends. The CDR3 sequence is CASSPRDIRDYTEAFF. The CDR3 DNA is TGTGCCAGCAGCCCCCGGGACATCCGTGATTACACTGAAGCTTTCTTT.

The V call is TRBV19, the J call TRBJ1-2; D not certain. V lost 7 bases to trimming and J lost 7 bases, with 25 bases between them. This CDR3 is built from 16 residues. CDR1 and CDR2 from the germline V gene are LNHDA and SQIVND (reference sequence). Written as DNA, the CDR3 is TGTGCCAGTACCCTTGGTCGGGGAAGTCTCGTTGTTGGCTACACCTTC. Protein: CASTLGRGSLVVGYTF. The full variable domain, its missing parts supplied by reference TRBV19 and TRBJ1-2, is DGGITQSPKYLFRKEGQNVTLSCEQNLNHDAMYWYRQDPGQGLRLIYYSQIVNDFQKGDIAEGYSVSREKKESFPLTVTSAQKNPTAFYLCASTLGRGSLVVGYTFGSGTRLTVV.

Only one count was recorded for this clone. The chain employs TRBV2 and TRBJ2-7; TRBD2 agrees at 8 bases. With V trimmed by 2 bases and J by 0 bases, 3 bases remained unmatched. CDR3 size: 15 residues. CDR1 is SNHLY, CDR2 FYNNEI, per germline. CDR3 loop: CASSEQRGPSYEQYF. The CDR3 nucleotides read TGTGCCAGCAGTGAACAGCGGGGGCCCTCCTACGAGCAGTACTTC.

The chain uses TRBV6-1 and TRBJ1-1; possibly TRBD1 for D (5 bases). Germline values: CDR1 MNHNS, CDR2 SASEGT. The ends were cut back, 3 bases at V and 4 bases at J, with 9 bases in the middle. The CDR3 extends over 13 amino acids. In nucleotides, the CDR3 is TGTGCCAGCAGTGAGGCAGGGCCCACTGAAGCTTTCTTT. Translation gives CASSEAGPTEAFF.

This rearrangement joins TRBV20-1 to TRBJ2-1; no clear D. Trimming took off 3 bases at V and 6 bases at J, with 6 bases between the two ends. Per the germline V gene, CDR1 is DFQATT and CDR2 is SNEGSKA (reference sequence). The CDR3 is 11 amino acids. The CDR3 protein is CSARRSNEQFF. Here the CDR3 DNA reads TGCAGTGCTAGGAGAAGCAATGAGCAGTTCTTC.

This clone has only one observation. The chain joins TRBV7-9 to TRBJ2-7; D may be TRBD2 (6 bases). In germline, CDR1 is SEHNR, CDR2 FQNEAQ (reference sequence). The CDR3 is made up of 14 amino acids. Trimming took 5 bases from V and 3 from J, leaving 14 bases between them. CDR3: CASSPGTDYYEQYF. The CDR3 DNA reads TGTGCCAGCAGCCCCGGGACGGACTACTACGAGCAGTACTTC.

This clone was found once. This chain uses TRBV21-1 with TRBJ1-5; the D call in the table, TRBD1, was not verified against the DNA. TRBV21-1 is designated a pseudogene. The CDR3 totals 13 residues. CDR3 loop: CASSKERDRPQHF. CDR3 DNA sequence: TGTGCCAGCAGCAAAGAAAGAGACAGGCCCCAGCATTTT.

The chain joins TRBV7-9 to TRBJ2-1; D unclear. The CDR3 runs to 11 residues. V lost 5 bases and J 11 bases, leaving 10 bases between the germline ends. Germline V gene sequence: CDR1 SEHNR, CDR2 FQNEAQ (reference sequence). The DNA for the CDR3 is TGTGCCAGCAGCCCAGGCGACAAGCAGTTCTTC. Translated, it gives CASSPGDKQFF.